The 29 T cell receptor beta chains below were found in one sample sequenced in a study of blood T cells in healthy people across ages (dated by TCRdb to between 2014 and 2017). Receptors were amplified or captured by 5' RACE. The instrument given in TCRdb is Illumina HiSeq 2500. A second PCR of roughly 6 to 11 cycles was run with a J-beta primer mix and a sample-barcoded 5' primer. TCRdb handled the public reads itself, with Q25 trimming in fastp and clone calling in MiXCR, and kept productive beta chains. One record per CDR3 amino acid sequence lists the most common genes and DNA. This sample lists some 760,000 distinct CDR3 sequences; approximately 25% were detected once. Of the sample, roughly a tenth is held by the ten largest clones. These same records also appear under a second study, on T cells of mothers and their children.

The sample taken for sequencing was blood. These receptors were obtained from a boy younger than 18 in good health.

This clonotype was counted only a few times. The CDR3 sequence is CASSEGVSGANVLTF. The CDR3 DNA reads TGCGCCAGCAGTGAGGGGGTCTCTGGGGCCAACGTCCTGACTTTC. The chain combines TRBV10-2 with TRBJ2-6; no firm D call. In germline, CDR1 is WSHSY, CDR2 SAAADI. V lost 2 bases to trimming and J lost 0 bases, with 5 bases between them. This CDR3 is 15 amino acids long.

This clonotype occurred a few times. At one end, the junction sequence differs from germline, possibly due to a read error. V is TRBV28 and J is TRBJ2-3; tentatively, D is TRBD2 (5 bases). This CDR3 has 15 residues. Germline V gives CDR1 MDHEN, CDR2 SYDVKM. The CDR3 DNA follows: TGTACCAGCAGTTTTGGACTGAGGAGCACAGATACGCAGTATTTT. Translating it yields CTSSFGLRSTDTQYF.

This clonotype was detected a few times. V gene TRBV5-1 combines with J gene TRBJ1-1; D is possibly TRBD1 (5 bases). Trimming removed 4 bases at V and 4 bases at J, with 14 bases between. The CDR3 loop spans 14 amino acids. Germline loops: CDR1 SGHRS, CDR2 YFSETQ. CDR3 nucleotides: TGCGCCAGCAGCCCCTATCTGGGGGGCACTGAAGCTTTCTTT. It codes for CASSPYLGGTEAFF.

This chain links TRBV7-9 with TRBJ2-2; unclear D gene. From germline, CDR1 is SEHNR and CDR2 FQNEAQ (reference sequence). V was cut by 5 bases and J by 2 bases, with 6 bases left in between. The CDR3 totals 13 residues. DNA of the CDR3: TGTGCCAGCAGCCCCTTCAACACCGGGGAGCTGTTTTTT. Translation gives CASSPFNTGELFF.

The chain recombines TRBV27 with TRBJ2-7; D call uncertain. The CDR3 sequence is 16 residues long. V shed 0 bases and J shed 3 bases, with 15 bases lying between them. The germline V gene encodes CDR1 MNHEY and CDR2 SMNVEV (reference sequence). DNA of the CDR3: TGTGCCAGCAGTTTATCATCAGCAGCCGCCTTCTACGAGCAGTACTTC. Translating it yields CASSLSSAAAFYEQYF.

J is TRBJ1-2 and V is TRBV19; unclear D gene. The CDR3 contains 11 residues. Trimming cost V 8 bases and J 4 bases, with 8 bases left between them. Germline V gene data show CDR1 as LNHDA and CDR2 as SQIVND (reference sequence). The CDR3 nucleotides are TGTGCCAGTGGACTGCTCTATGGCTACACCTTC. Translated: CASGLLYGYTF.

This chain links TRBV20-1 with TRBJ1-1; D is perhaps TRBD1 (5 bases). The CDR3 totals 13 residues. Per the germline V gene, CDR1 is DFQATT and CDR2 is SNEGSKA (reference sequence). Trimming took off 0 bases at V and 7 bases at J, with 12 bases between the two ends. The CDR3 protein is CSAREKGRGEAFF. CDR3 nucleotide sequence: TGCAGTGCTAGAGAAAAAGGAAGGGGTGAAGCTTTCTTT.

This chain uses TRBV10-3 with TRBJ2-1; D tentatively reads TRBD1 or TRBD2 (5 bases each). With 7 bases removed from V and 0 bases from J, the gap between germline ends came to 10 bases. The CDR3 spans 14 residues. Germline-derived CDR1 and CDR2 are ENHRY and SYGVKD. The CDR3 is CAITGPSSYNEQFF. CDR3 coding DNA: TGTGCCATCACGGGACCAAGCTCCTACAATGAGCAGTTCTTC.

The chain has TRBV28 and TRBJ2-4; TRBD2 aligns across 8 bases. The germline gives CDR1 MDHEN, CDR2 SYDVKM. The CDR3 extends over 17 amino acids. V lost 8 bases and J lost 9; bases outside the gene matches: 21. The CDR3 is CASGSSAGEPKGSIQYF. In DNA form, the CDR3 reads TGTGCCAGCGGTTCTTCAGCGGGAGAGCCTAAGGGTAGCATTCAGTACTTC.

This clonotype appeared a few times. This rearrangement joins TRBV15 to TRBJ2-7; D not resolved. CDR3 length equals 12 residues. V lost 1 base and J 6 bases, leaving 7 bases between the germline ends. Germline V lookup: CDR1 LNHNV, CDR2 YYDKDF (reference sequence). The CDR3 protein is CATSRAGFEQYF. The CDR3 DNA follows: TGTGCCACCAGCAGAGCAGGTTTCGAGCAGTACTTC.

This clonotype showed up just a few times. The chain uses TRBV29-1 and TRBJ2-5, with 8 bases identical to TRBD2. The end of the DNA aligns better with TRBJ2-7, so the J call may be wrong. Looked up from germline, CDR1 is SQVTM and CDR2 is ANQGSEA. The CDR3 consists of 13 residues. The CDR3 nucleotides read TGCAGCGTGGGACTAGGGGACCAGAACGAGCAGTACTTC. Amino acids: CSVGLGDQNEQYF.

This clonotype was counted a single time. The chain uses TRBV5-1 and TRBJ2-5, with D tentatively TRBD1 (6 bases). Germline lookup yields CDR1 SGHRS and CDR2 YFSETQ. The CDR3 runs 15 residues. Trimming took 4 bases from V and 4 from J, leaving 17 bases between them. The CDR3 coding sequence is TGCGCCAGCAGCCGCCTCGAGGGGGTTGGAGAGACCCAGTACTTC. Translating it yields CASSRLEGVGETQYF.

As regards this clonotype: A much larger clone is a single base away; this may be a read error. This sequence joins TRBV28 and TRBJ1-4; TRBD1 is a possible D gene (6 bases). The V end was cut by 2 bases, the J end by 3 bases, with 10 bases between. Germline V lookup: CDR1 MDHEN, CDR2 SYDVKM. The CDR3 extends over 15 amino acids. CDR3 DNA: TGTGCCAGCAGTTTAAGGGGGGAGGCTAATGAAAAACTGTTTTTT. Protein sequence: CASSLRGEANEKLFF.

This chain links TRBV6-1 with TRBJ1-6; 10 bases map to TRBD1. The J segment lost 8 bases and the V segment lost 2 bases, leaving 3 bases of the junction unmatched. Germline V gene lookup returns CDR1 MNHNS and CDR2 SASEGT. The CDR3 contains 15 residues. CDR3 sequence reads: CASSELTGGYSPLHF. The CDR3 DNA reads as TGTGCCAGCAGTGAACTGACAGGGGGCTATTCACCCCTCCACTTT.

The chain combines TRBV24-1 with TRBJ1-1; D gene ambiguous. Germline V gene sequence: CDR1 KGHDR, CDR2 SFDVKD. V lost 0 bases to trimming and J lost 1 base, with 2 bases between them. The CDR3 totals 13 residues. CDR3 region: CATSDLENTEAFF. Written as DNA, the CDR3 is TGTGCCACCAGTGATTTGGAGAACACTGAAGCTTTCTTT.

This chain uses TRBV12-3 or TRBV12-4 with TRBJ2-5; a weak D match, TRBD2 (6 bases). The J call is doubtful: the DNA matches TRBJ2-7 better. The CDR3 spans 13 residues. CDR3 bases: TGTGCCAGCAGTTTTTGGACTACGAACGAGCAGTACTTC. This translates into CASSFWTTNEQYF.

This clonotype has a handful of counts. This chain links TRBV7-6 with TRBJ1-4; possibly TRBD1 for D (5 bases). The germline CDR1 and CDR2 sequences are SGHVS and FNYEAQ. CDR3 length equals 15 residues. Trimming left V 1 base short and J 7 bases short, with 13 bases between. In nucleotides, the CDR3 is TGTGCCAGCAGCTTAGTTGGACAAGGGTCTGAAAAACTGTTTTTT. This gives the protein CASSLVGQGSEKLFF.

CDR3 nucleotide sequence: TGTGCCAGCAGCCCCCAGACAGGGATTAATGAGCAGTTCTTC. This gives the protein CASSPQTGINEQFF. V gene TRBV11-2 combines with J gene TRBJ2-1, with 7 nucleotides matching TRBD1. The CDR3 loop spans 14 amino acids. V was pared by 5 bases and J by 7 bases, with 8 bases of the junction left unmatched. Germline V gene lookup returns CDR1 SGHAT and CDR2 FQNNGV.

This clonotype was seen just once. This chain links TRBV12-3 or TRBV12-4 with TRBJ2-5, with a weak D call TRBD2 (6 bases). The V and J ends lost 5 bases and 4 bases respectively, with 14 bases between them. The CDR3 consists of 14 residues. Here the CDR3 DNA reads TGTGCCAGCAGTCCATCGGGGGATGGAGAGACCCAGTACTTC. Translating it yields CASSPSGDGETQYF.

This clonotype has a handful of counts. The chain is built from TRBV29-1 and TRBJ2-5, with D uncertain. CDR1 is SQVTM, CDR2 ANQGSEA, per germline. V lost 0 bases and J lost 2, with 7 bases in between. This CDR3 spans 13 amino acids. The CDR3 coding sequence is TGCAGCGTTGAAGAGGGGTTACAAGAGACCCAGTACTTC. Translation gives CSVEEGLQETQYF.

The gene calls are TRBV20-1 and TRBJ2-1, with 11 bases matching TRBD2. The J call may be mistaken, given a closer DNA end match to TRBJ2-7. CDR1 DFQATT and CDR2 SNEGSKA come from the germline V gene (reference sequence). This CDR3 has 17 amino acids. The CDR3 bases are TGCAGTGCTAACTCCGATACCCTAGCGGGAGGCCCCTACGAGCAGTACTTC. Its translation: CSANSDTLAGGPYEQYF.

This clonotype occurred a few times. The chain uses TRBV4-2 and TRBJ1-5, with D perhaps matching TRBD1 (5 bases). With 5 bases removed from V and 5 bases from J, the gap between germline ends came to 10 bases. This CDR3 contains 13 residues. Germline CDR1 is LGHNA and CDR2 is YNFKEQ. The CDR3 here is CASSEGEYQPQHF. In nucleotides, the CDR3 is TGTGCCAGCAGCGAAGGGGAGTATCAGCCCCAGCATTTT.

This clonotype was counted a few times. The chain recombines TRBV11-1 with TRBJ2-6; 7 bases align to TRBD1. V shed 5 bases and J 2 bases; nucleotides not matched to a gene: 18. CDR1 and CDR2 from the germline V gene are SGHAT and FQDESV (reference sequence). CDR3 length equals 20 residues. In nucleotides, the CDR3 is TGTGCCAGCAGCCCCCAAGGTACAGGGGTTTATCTTCCTGGGGCCAACGTCCTGACTTTC. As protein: CASSPQGTGVYLPGANVLTF.

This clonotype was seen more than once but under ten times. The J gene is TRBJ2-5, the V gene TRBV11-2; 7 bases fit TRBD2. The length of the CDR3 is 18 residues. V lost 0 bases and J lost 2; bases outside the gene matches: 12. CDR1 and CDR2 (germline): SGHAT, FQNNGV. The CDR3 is CASSLDLFYAGVQETQYF. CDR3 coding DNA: TGTGCCAGCAGCTTAGATCTTTTTTATGCGGGGGTACAAGAGACCCAGTACTTC.

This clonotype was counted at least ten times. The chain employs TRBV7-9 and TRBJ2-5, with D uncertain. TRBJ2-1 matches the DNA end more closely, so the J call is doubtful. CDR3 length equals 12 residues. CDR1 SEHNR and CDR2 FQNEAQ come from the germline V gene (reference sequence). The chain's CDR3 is CASSLAVGEQFF. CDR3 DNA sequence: TGTGCCAGCAGCTTAGCGGTGGGAGAGCAGTTCTTC.

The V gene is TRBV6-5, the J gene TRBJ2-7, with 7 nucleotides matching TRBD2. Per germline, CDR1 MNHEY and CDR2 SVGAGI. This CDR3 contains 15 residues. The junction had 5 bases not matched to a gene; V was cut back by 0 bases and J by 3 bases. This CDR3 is CASSYSPSGNYEQYF. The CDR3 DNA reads TGTGCCAGCAGTTACTCGCCTAGCGGCAACTACGAGCAGTACTTC.

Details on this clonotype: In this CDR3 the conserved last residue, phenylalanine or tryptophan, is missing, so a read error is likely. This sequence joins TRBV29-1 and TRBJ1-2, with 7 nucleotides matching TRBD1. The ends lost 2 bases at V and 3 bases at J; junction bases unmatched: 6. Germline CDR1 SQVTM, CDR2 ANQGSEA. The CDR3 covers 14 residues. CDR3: CSVESPGTDYGYTL. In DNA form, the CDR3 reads TGCAGCGTTGAAAGCCCCGGGACAGACTATGGCTACACCCTC.

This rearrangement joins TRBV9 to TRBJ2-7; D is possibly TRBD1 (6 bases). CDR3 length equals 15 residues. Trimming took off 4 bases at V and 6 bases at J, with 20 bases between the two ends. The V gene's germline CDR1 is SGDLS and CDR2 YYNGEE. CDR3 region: CASSQRKTGSGEQYF. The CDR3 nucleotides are TGTGCCAGCAGCCAAAGAAAAACAGGGTCCGGCGAGCAGTACTTC.

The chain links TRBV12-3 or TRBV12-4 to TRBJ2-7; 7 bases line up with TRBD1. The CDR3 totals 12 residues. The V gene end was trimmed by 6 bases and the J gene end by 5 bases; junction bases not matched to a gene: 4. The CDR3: CASRTTGNEQYF. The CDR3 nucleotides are TGTGCCAGCAGGACGACAGGGAACGAGCAGTACTTC.